This T cell receptor (beta chain) is from a study of human CD8 memory T cell subsets. Study conclusions and caveats: Similarly high diversity was seen in stem-like memory and precursor exhausted T cells, but not in effector memory cells. Estimates that used Chao1 suggested higher diversity in stem-like memory T cells than in precursor exhausted T cells.

Sequencing libraries of TCR beta were made by UMI-labeled 5' RACE. Per the original methods: Clonotype content per TCR beta library ranged between roughly 2,900 and 20,000 functional CDR3 beta clonotypes. With the 5' RACE reads reprocessed, TCRdb shows one record per CDR3 protein and no DNA. The authors' filters were not applied to this entry. The table counts about 6,200 distinct CDR3 sequences; 35% to 40% lies in the top ten. Judged by frequency, this clonotype is medium-sized (0.01 to 0.1%). Its specificity is unknown. The CDR3 contains 21 residues. In germline, CDR1 is MDHEN, CDR2 SYDVKM. Sample: CD8+ effector memory T cells (TEM) sorted from PBMCs. Subset noted: effector memory CD8 T cells, CCR7- CD45RO+ CD95+. This sequence was found in a human donor in good health. The chain uses TRBV28 and TRBJ1-6; the TCRdb D gene call, TRBD1, has no DNA to confirm it. The CDR3 sequence is CASSSPTTGPDYSSYNSPLHF.